The rows below give T cell receptor beta chains drawn from one sample of a study of a mutant IDH1 vaccine in newly diagnosed glioma. Data came from immunoSEQ multiplex PCR; TCRdb stores just in-frame clones and leaves some out. Found here are 65,000 to 70,000 clones, about 86% of them singletons; the top ten hold 2.9%. This specimen was PBMCs, taken from a glioma patient treated with radiotherapy, temozolomide or both. Every receptor here comes from a man aged 30 to 45 with glioma. Each CDR3 is given with its conserved first and last residue. The D gene is left open where the match is weak. A row's size may be missing; if present it is once, few, many or a size class.

V gene	D gene	J gene	clone size	CDR3 protein	CDR3 DNA
TRBV27	TRBD1	TRBJ1-2	NA	CASSLRQGWGYTF	TGTGCCAGCAGTTTGAGACAGGGGTGGGGCTACACCTTC
TRBV6-5	NA	TRBJ1-4	NA	CASSYSGAANEKLFF	TGTGCCAGCAGTTATTCAGGGGCGGCTAATGAAAAACTGTTTTTT
TRBV18	NA	TRBJ2-3	few	CASSPPSTDTQYF	TGTGCCAGCTCACCACCATCCACAGATACGCAGTATTTT
TRBV5-1	NA	TRBJ2-2	NA	CASSHGPTGELFF	TGCGCCAGCAGCCATGGACCCACCGGGGAGCTGTTTTTT
TRBV11-3	NA	TRBJ2-1	NA	CASSSTVYNEQFF	TGTGCCAGCAGCTCGACAGTCTACAATGAGCAGTTCTTC
TRBV7-2	NA	TRBJ2-3	NA	CASSLATDTQYF	TGTGCCAGCAGCTTAGCCACAGATACGCAGTATTTT
TRBV5-5	NA	TRBJ2-6	NA	CASSPRGSYPGANVLTF	TGTGCCAGCAGCCCCAGGGGAAGTTACCCTGGGGCCAACGTCCTGACTTTC
TRBV18	NA	TRBJ2-5	NA	CASSRRDTGETQYF	TGTGCCAGCTCACGGAGGGATACTGGGGAGACCCAGTACTTC
TRBV6-6	NA	TRBJ2-2	NA	CASSLGVRTGELFF	TGTGCCAGCAGTTTAGGGGTTAGGACCGGGGAGCTGTTTTTT
TRBV6-5	NA	TRBJ1-3	NA	CASSFDTSFSGNTIYF	TGTGCCAGCAGTTTCGACACGAGCTTCTCTGGAAACACCATATATTTT
TRBV25-1	NA	TRBJ1-2	once	CASQGGGYGYTF	TGTGCCAGTCAGGGCGGCGGCTATGGCTACACCTTC
TRBV18	TRBD1	TRBJ2-7	NA	CASSPQSGTATYEQYF	TGTGCCAGCTCACCACAATCCGGGACAGCAACCTACGAGCAGTACTTC
TRBV7-6	TRBD2	TRBJ2-1	NA	CASSLGGGATNEQFF	TGTGCCAGCAGCTTAGGCGGGGGGGCAACAAATGAGCAGTTCTTC
TRBV18	TRBD1	TRBJ1-1	NA	CASSPGTGAHTEAFF	TGTGCCAGCTCACCTGGGACAGGGGCACACACTGAAGCTTTCTTT
TRBV2	TRBD1	TRBJ1-1	NA	CASRGQLMGTEAFF	TGTGCCAGCAGGGGACAGTTGATGGGCACTGAAGCTTTCTTT
TRBV10-3	TRBD1	TRBJ1-5	NA	CAIRGQGSGPQHF	TGTGCCATCAGGGGACAGGGCTCGGGTCCCCAGCATTTT
TRBV5-1	TRBD1	TRBJ1-2	NA	CASSGGTVGPNYGYTF	TGCGCCAGCAGCGGGGGGACAGTAGGGCCAAACTATGGCTACACCTTC
TRBV4-2	NA	TRBJ1-2	NA	CASSQDRTGNYGYTF	TGTGCCAGCAGCCAAGATAGGACGGGTAACTATGGCTACACCTTC
TRBV18	NA	TRBJ1-3	NA	CASSPEATNTIYF	TGTGCCAGCTCACCAGAGGCGACAAACACCATATATTTT
TRBV19	TRBD2	TRBJ2-7	NA	CASSTTSGGGYEQYF	TGTGCCAGTAGTACCACAAGCGGGGGCGGCTACGAGCAGTACTTC
TRBV4-1	NA	TRBJ1-4	once	CASSHSPGDATNEKLFF	TGCGCCAGCAGCCATAGTCCAGGGGATGCAACTAATGAAAAACTGTTTTTT
TRBV7-6	TRBD1	TRBJ2-2	few	CASSFLWTGEKSGELFF	TGTGCCAGCAGCTTCCTCTGGACAGGGGAGAAATCCGGGGAGCTGTTTTTT
TRBV5-4	TRBD1	TRBJ1-6	few	CASSLARGRGSPLHF	TGTGCCAGCAGCTTGGCCAGGGGGCGCGGTTCACCCCTCCACTTT
TRBV5-4	TRBD1	TRBJ2-5	NA	CASSLQGAETQYF	TGTGCCAGCAGCTTGCAGGGGGCCGAGACCCAGTACTTC
TRBV9	NA	TRBJ1-6	NA	CASSARQNSPLHF	TGTGCCAGCAGCGCTCGACAGAATTCACCCCTCCACTTT
TRBV9	NA	TRBJ1-4	NA	CASSEAAGEEKLFF	TGTGCCAGCAGCGAGGCGGCGGGAGAAGAAAAACTGTTTTTT
TRBV5-4	TRBD1	TRBJ1-5	few	CASSLDRGANQPQHF	TGTGCCAGCAGCTTGGACAGGGGGGCCAATCAGCCCCAGCATTTT
TRBV5-1	NA	TRBJ1-4	NA	CASSPDSGGRDEKLFF	TGCGCCAGCAGTCCCGATTCTGGGGGGCGAGATGAAAAACTGTTTTTT
TRBV6-5	NA	TRBJ1-5	few	CASTDNNQPQHF	TGTGCCAGCACGGACAACAATCAGCCCCAGCATTTT
TRBV25-1	NA	TRBJ1-4	NA	CASSELSGSRVEKLFF	TGTGCCAGCAGTGAATTGTCAGGAAGCAGGGTTGAAAAACTGTTTTTT
TRBV5-6	NA	TRBJ1-3	NA	CASSFTLGGNTIYF	TGTGCCAGCAGCTTTACGCTCGGGGGAAACACCATATATTTT
TRBV20-1	NA	TRBJ2-7	NA	CSASRGREQYF	TGCAGTGCTAGCCGGGGACGCGAGCAGTACTTC
TRBV19	NA	TRBJ1-2	NA	CASSSLANYGYTF	TGTGCCAGTAGTTCTTTGGCTAACTATGGCTACACCTTC
TRBV9	NA	TRBJ1-2	NA	CASSVEVGSNYGYTF	TGTGCCAGCAGCGTAGAGGTCGGATCAAACTATGGCTACACCTTC
TRBV18	NA	TRBJ2-3	NA	CASSATSRADTQYF	TGTGCCAGCTCAGCAACCTCAAGAGCGGATACGCAGTATTTT
TRBV11-2	NA	TRBJ1-5	NA	CASSLAQGGTFSNQPQHF	TGTGCCAGCAGCTTAGCTCAAGGTGGTACGTTTAGCAATCAGCCCCAGCATTTT
TRBV27	NA	TRBJ2-1	NA	CASSLSGSGQFF	TGTGCCAGCAGTTTATCGGGCAGCGGGCAGTTCTTC
TRBV6-5	TRBD1	TRBJ2-1	NA	CASSYSWTGRAGEQFF	TGTGCCAGCAGTTACTCCTGGACAGGTCGGGCCGGTGAGCAGTTCTTC
TRBV18	NA	TRBJ1-6	NA	CASSRGNSPLHF	TGTGCCAGCTCACGGGGGAACTCACCCCTCCACTTT
TRBV18	NA	TRBJ1-4	once	CASSPRVENPEKLFF	TGTGCCAGCTCACCACGGGTCGAGAATCCTGAAAAACTGTTTTTT
TRBV6-5	TRBD1	TRBJ2-3	NA	CASSYSTDRVTDTQYF	TGTGCCAGCAGTTACTCGACGGACAGGGTGACAGATACGCAGTATTTT
TRBV19	TRBD1	TRBJ1-1	NA	CASSPTGGPYTEAFF	TGTGCCAGTAGCCCTACAGGGGGCCCGTACACTGAAGCTTTCTTT
TRBV19	NA	TRBJ2-2	NA	CASSSRRENTGELFF	TGTGCCAGTAGTAGCCGCAGGGAAAACACCGGGGAGCTGTTTTTT
TRBV19	TRBD1	TRBJ1-6	NA	CASSAAGQGALYNSPLHF	TGTGCCAGTAGCGCCGCGGGACAGGGGGCCCTCTATAATTCACCCCTCCACTTT
TRBV18	NA	TRBJ2-3	NA	CASSRSSTDTQYF	TGTGCCAGCTCACGTTCTAGCACAGATACGCAGTATTTT